This entry concerns a single T cell receptor (beta chain). Its antigen is unknown. The data were obtained in a study of cytomegalovirus exposure and HLA in healthy donors. Study details: According to later analysis, the same platform produced the approximately 120 validation and approximately 630 first-cohort repertoires.

CDR1 and CDR2 from the germline V gene are SGHTA and FQGTGA. The CDR3 has 12 amino acids. V dropped 2 bases and J dropped 2 bases, with 3 bases sitting between them. Study-level findings and limits: According to a subsequent analysis, TCR clusters from the first cohort were inclined to appear together in the 130 or so validation repertoires.

Only in-frame clones appear in the TCRdb table, and some are missing; sequencing was by immunoSEQ multiplex PCR. This table has about 160,000 clones, roughly 86% appearing once. The rearrangement links TRBV7-3 to TRBJ2-5; D is unclear. This clonotype originated in a man younger than 30 in good health and CMV-seropositive. Sequencing input: PBMCs. The CDR3 DNA sequence: TGTGCCAGCAGCTTACCTCAAGAGACCCAGTACTTC. Its protein is CASSLPQETQYF.